This TCR beta chain was sequenced in a study of Ad26.COV2.S vaccination and SARS-CoV-2 variants (dated by TCRdb to the early 2020s). Turning to the overall study: Vaccine-arm donors were drawn from COV1001, a multicentre, randomized, double-blind, placebo-controlled phase I-IIa trial of Ad26.COV2.S in healthy adults. Dosing of Ad26.COV2.S was intramuscular, at either 5x10^10 or 1x10^11 viral particles, delivered as one shot or as two shots spaced 56 days apart. The specificity and breadth of SARS-CoV-2-reactive T cell receptors after Ad26.COV2.S vaccination were assessed by TCRbeta repertoire sequencing. The TCR-sequenced set comprised around 30 samples: about 19 Ad26.COV2.S vaccine recipients, 5 placebo recipients and 8 SARS-CoV-2 convalescent individuals. Trial participants were randomized into five groups of five: low-dose or high-dose Ad26.COV2.S given once or twice, or placebo on both occasions. Investigators did not know the trial group allocation while performing experiments and assessing outcomes.

TCRbeta CDR3 regions were sequenced with the immunoSEQ Assay. After extraction, genomic DNA underwent amplification by bias-controlled multiplex PCR, followed by high-throughput sequencing. As for how the authors treated the data: Collapsing and filtering of sequences were performed to quantify the absolute abundance of each unique TCRbeta CDR3 region. T cell fraction was estimated by normalizing TCRbeta template counts to usable DNA, which was measured by amplifying reference genes present in all nucleated cells. Repertoire TCRs were annotated as SARS-CoV-2-specific by exact matching of V gene, CDR3 amino acid sequence and J gene to a known reactive TCR set. The reference SARS-CoV-2 TCR set came from MIRA and was filtered for enrichment in COVID-19-positive ImmuneCODE repertoires, removing public or cross-reactive TCRs. Based on the MIRA antigens, annotated TCRs were further analysed at the level of specific ORF or position within ORF. Breadth was defined as the number of annotated unique rearrangements divided by the total number of unique productive rearrangements, and depth was defined as the summed frequency of the annotated unique rearrangements. Two-sided Wilcoxon rank-sum tests were used to compare TCR breadth between groups. TCRdb carries this immuneACCESS record with in-frame sequences only. Its versions omit some clonotypes, under half of them owing to an unresolved V gene in the studies checked, with the rest unexplained. V and J calls and clone size are given by that table; D and trimming were obtained from the DNA. For this sample there are hundreds of thousands of clones; around nine tenths appear just once. The ten biggest clones cover just under 5% of the sample.

Results and caveats for the whole study, not just this receptor: According to the authors, total T cell responses may have been underestimated by the TCR breadth and depth analyses. Higher spike-specific TCR breadth was observed in Ad26.COV2.S recipients than in placebo recipients (P = 0.0014). After vaccination, substantial breadth of spike-specific CD8+ and CD4+ T cell responses was reported. Vaccine and placebo recipients had similar non-spike TCR breadth, a finding consistent with the vaccine containing only spike. Comparing responses between vaccine doses or regimens was not something the study was powered to do.

For this clone: Its antigen target is currently unknown. Base qualities are missing; no much larger clone stands one base away.

Interpreted using the paper, the treatment or condition label stands for: roughly 20 received Ad26.COV2.S at low or high dose, single or two shots; a few received placebo; per-sample allocation not given. For vaccine and placebo recipients, the sequenced repertoires came from samples collected on day 63 after the first injection. Between 29 July and 7 August 2020, Cohort 1b enrolled 20 to 30 adults aged 18-55 years at one site in Boston, USA. Ad26.COV2.S was a replication-incompetent adenovirus type 26 vector expressing a prefusion-stabilized SARS-CoV-2 spike protein from the original Wuhan strain. V gives up 1 base and J gives up 4 bases, and the segment between their germline ends measures 8 bases. The germline V gene specifies SGHRS as CDR1 and YFSETQ as CDR2. The CDR3 spans 14 residues, from the cysteine through the phenylalanine. Just the 42-base CDR3 DNA is kept, in frame starting at base 1.

The sequence was collected from a person between 18 and 59 years old who received the Ad26.COV2.S COVID-19 vaccine or a placebo. Sequencing used peripheral blood, obtained in a trial of Ad26.COV2.S vaccine versus placebo. In this chain, TRBV5-1 is recombined with TRBJ2-2; the D gene cannot be named for sure. The DNA sequence follows: TGCGCCAGCAGCTTGCTCGAAATCACCGGGGAGCTGTTTTTT. Translated, it reads CASSLLEITGELFF.